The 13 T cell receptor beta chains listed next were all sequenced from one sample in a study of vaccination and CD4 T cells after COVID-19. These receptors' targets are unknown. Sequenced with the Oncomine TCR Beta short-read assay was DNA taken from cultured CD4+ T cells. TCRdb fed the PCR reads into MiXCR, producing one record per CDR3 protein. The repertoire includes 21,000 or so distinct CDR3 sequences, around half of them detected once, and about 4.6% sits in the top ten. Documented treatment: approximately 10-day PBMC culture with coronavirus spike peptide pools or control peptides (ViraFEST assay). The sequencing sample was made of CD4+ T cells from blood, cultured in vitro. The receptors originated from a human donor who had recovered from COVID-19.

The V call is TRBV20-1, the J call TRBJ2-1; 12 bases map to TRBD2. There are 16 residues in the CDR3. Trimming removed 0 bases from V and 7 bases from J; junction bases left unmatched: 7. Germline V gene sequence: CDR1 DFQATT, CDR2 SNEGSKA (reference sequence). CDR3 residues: CSARDPLAGGGNEQFF. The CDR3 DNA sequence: TGCAGTGCTAGAGATCCCCTAGCGGGGGGGGGGAATGAGCAGTTCTTC.

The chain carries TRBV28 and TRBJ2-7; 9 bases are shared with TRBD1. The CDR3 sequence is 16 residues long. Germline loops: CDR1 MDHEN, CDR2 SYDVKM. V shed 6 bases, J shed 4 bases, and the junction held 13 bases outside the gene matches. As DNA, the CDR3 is TGTGCCAGCAGCCTAGACAGGGGGAAACCCACTTACGAGCAGTACTTC. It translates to CASSLDRGKPTYEQYF.

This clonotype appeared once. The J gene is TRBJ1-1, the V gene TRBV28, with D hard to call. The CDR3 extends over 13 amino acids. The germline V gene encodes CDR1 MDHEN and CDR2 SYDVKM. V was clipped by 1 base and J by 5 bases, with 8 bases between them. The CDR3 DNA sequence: TGTGCCAGCAGTTTATTCGCAAGAACTGAAGCTTTCTTT. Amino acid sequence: CASSLFARTEAFF.

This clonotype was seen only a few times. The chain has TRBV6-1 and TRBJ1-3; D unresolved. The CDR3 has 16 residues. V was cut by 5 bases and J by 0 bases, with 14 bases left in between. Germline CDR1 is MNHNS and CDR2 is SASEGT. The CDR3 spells CASSTTYSNSGNTIYF. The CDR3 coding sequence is TGTGCCAGCAGTACAACCTACAGCAACTCTGGAAACACCATATATTTT.

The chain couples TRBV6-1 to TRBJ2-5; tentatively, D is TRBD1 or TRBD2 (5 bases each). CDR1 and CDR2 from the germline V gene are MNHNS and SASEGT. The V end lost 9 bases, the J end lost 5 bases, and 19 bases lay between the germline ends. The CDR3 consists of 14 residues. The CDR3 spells CARTLPGPQETQYF. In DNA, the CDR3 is TGTGCCAGGACCTTACCGGGACCCCAGGAGACCCAGTACTTC.

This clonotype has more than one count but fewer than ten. CDR3 nucleotides: TGTGCCAGCAGCTTAAGCGGCAATCAGCCCCAGCATTTT. Its translation: CASSLSGNQPQHF. This chain links TRBV7-2 with TRBJ1-5; D ambiguous. The V end lost 2 bases, the J end lost 2 bases, and 4 bases lay between the germline ends. Germline V gene lookup returns CDR1 SGHTA and CDR2 FQGNSA. This CDR3 spans 13 amino acids.

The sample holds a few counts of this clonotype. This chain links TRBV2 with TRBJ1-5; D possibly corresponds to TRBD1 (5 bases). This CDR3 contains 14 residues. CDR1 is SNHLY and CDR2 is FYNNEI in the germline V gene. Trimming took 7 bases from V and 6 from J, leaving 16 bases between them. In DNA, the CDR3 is TGTGCCAGCAAGGGAAGAACTGGGGCTCAGCCCCAGCATTTT. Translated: CASKGRTGAQPQHF.

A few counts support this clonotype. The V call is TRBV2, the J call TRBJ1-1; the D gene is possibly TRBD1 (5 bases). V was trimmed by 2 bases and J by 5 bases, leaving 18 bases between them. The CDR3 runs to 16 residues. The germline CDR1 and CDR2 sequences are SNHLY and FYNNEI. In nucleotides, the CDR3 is TGTGCCAGCAGTGAAATTCATCAGGGTTTCGAGACTGAAGCTTTCTTT. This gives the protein CASSEIHQGFETEAFF.

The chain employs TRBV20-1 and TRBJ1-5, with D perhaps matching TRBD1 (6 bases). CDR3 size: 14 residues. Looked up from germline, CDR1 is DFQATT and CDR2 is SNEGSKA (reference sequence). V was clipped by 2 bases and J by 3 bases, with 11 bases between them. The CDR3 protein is CSARRTVDNQPQHF. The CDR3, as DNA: TGCAGTGCTAGACGGACAGTCGACAATCAGCCCCAGCATTTT.

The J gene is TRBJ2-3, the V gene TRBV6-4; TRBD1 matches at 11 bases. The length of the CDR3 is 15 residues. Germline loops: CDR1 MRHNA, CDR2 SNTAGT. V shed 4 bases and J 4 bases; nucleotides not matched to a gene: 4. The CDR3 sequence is CASSAGTGGSDTQYF. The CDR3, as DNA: TGTGCCAGCAGTGCCGGGACAGGGGGGTCAGATACGCAGTATTTT.

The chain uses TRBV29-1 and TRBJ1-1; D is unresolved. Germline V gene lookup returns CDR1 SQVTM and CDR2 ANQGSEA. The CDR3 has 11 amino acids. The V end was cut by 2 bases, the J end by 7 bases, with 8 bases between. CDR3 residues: CSVERVIEAFF. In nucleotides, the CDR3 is TGCAGCGTTGAACGGGTCATTGAAGCTTTCTTT.

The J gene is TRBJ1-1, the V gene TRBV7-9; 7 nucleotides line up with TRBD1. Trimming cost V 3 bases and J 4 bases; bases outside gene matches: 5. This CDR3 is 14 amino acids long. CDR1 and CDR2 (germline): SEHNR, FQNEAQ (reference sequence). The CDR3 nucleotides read TGTGCCAGCAGCTTTGGGCAGGGGGGCACTGAAGCTTTCTTT. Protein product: CASSFGQGGTEAFF. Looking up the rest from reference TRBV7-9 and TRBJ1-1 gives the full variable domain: DTGVSQNPRHKITKRGQNVTFRCDPISEHNRLYWYRQTLGQGPEFLTYFQNEAQLEKSRLLSDRFSAERPKGSFSTLEIQRTEQGDSAMYLCASSFGQGGTEAFFGQGTRLTVV.

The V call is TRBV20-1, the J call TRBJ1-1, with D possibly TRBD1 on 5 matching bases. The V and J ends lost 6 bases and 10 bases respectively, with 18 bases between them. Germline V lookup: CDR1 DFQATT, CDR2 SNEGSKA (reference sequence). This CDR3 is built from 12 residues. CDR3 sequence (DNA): TGCAGTGCGACCGGGACGCTCACGGGAGCTTTCTTT. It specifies CSATGTLTGAFF.